Below, one TCR beta chain is given with its context. These data come from a study of HIV-infected patients and healthy controls. MiXCR, applied by TCRdb to the 5' RACE reads, yields one record per CDR3 protein. The sample has roughly 70,000 distinct CDR3 sequences; about 16% are singletons. The ends were cut back, 5 bases at V and 3 bases at J, with 11 bases in the middle. The germline V gene has CDR1 LNHDA and CDR2 SQIVND (reference sequence). This CDR3 contains 14 residues. J is TRBJ1-5 and V is TRBV19, with a weak D call TRBD1 (6 bases). The sequencing input was CD4+ T cells from blood. The clonotype originates from a human donor in good health. Here the CDR3 reads CASSPDRLNQPQHF. The CDR3 bases are TGTGCCAGTAGTCCGGACAGACTCAATCAGCCCCAGCATTTT.